The 29 T cell receptor beta chains below come from one sample, sequenced in a study of regulatory T cells in long-lasting Graves disease. HTBI primers from iRepertoire and Arm-PCR of CDR3 regions yielded the TCR beta libraries. One entry per CDR3 protein results from TCRdb running MiXCR on the multiplex PCR reads. The sample yields about 470,000 distinct CDR3 sequences, around 21% seen once. The sample's time point: persistent/refractory GD, antithyroid drugs over 5 years with positive TRAb. The TCR library was prepared using RNA isolated from PBMCs. The input for sequencing was peripheral blood mononuclear cells (PBMCs), taken when the disease was refractory, from a patient treated with antithyroid drugs. Every receptor here comes from a female donor with Graves disease.

This clonotype has just a few counts. The chain links TRBV6-2 or TRBV6-3 to TRBJ1-2; tentatively, D is TRBD1 (5 bases). Trimming pared 6 bases from V and 7 bases from J, leaving 21 bases between. The length of the CDR3 is 15 residues. From germline, CDR1 is MNHEY and CDR2 SVGEGT. The CDR3 DNA reads TGTGCCAGCAGCCAAACCAGGGCCAACCCGGGTGGCTACACCTTC. It is translated as CASSQTRANPGGYTF.

This clonotype was recorded many times. V gene TRBV27 combines with J gene TRBJ1-4, with TRBD1 as a possible D gene (5 bases). The V and J ends lost 6 bases and 6 bases respectively, with 17 bases between them. CDR3 length: 15 residues. Germline CDR1 is MNHEY and CDR2 is SMNVEV (reference sequence). The CDR3 nucleotides read TGTGCCAGCAGCTCCCCACGGGGAGGGGATGAAAAACTGTTTTTT. Protein: CASSSPRGGDEKLFF.

CDR3 amino acids: CASSAWDYNQETQYF. The CDR3 nucleotides are TGTGCCAGCAGTGCCTGGGACTACAATCAAGAGACCCAGTACTTC. The rearrangement uses TRBV6-1 and TRBJ2-5, with TRBD2 matching 7 bases. The CDR3 runs 15 residues. CDR1 MNHNS and CDR2 SASEGT come from the germline V gene. The V segment lost 4 bases and the J segment 2 bases; nucleotides outside the gene matches: 7.

In this sample, this clonotype turned up many times. V and J are TRBV10-3 and TRBJ1-5; 8 bases line up with TRBD1. The CDR3 is 17 amino acids. The germline CDR1 and CDR2 sequences are ENHRY and SYGVKD. V lost 3 bases to trimming and J lost 1 base; unmatched junction nucleotides: 8. Here the CDR3 reads CAISEGQGPGSNQPQHF. The CDR3 region has the DNA TGTGCCATCAGTGAAGGACAGGGCCCGGGAAGCAATCAGCCCCAGCATTTT.

The chain carries TRBV25-1 and TRBJ2-1; 12 positions agree with TRBD2. Germline V CDR1 and CDR2: MGHDK, SYGVNS. The CDR3 totals 17 residues. J gave up 6 bases and V 3 bases, and 9 bases lay outside the gene matches. CDR3 bases: TGTGCCAGCAGTGAGTTCCTAGCGGGAGGGCCTTCCAATGAGCAGTTCTTC. It is translated as CASSEFLAGGPSNEQFF.

V and J are TRBV6-5 and TRBJ2-7; 7 bases map to TRBD1. The V gene end was trimmed by 0 bases and the J gene end by 3 bases; junction bases not matched to a gene: 2. The V gene's germline CDR1 is MNHEY and CDR2 SVGAGI. The CDR3 runs 14 residues. The CDR3 reads CASSYSGQNYEQYF. DNA of the CDR3: TGTGCCAGCAGTTACTCGGGACAGAACTACGAGCAGTACTTC.

The rearrangement links TRBV6-1 to TRBJ2-1; 8 positions match TRBD2. Germline lookup yields CDR1 MNHNS and CDR2 SASEGT. The CDR3 sequence is 15 residues long. V was clipped by 9 bases and J by 5 bases; unmatched bases: 12. This CDR3 is CASPGREGLDNEQFF. CDR3 in DNA: TGTGCCAGTCCTGGCCGGGAGGGCCTTGACAATGAGCAGTTCTTC.

This clonotype came up a few times. The CDR3 nucleotides are TGCAGTGCTACCTACGATGGGGAGGCCCAAGAGACCCAGTACTTC. Protein: CSATYDGEAQETQYF. J is TRBJ2-5 and V is TRBV20-1; a possible D gene is TRBD2 (6 bases). The CDR3 runs to 15 residues. Germline V gives CDR1 DFQATT, CDR2 SNEGSKA (reference sequence). V lost 4 bases, J lost 1 base, and 16 bases lay in between.

In the case of this clonotype: A much larger clone sits a single nucleotide away, making a read error possible. V gene TRBV6-5 combines with J gene TRBJ1-5; no reliable D call. Trimming cost V 4 bases and J 2 bases, with 12 bases left between them. This CDR3 is built from 15 residues. Germline CDR1 reads MNHEY; CDR2 reads SVGAGI. CDR3 nucleotides: TGTGCCAGCAGTTCGGCGGCTTATGGCAATCAGCCCCAGCATTTT. This translates into CASSSAAYGNQPQHF.

Turning to this clonotype: This may stem from a read error, because a much larger clone lies one nucleotide away. CDR3: CASSLNRDRGWYEQYF. In nucleotides, the CDR3 is TGTGCCAGCAGTTTAAACCGGGACCGGGGATGGTACGAGCAGTACTTC. This chain uses TRBV12-3 or TRBV12-4 with TRBJ2-7, with D possibly being TRBD1 or TRBD2 (5 bases each). Trimming took off 2 bases at V and 4 bases at J, with 18 bases between the two ends. The CDR3 is 16 residues long.

This clonotype was counted a few times. The chain carries TRBV29-1 and TRBJ1-2, with D tentatively TRBD1 (5 bases). The CDR3 consists of 11 residues. Germline CDR1 is SQVTM and CDR2 is ANQGSEA. With 1 base removed from V and 7 bases from J, the gap between germline ends came to 7 bases. The CDR3 nucleotides are TGCAGCGTTGAAGGGGGCTTTGGCTACACCTTC. It is translated as CSVEGGFGYTF.

The rearrangement uses TRBV19 and TRBJ2-2; D may be TRBD2 (6 bases). Germline-derived CDR1 and CDR2 are LNHDA and SQIVND (reference sequence). The germline V and J ends were trimmed by 6 bases and 11 bases, with 10 bases remaining between them. The CDR3 extends over 11 amino acids. The CDR3 sequence: CASRTGVELFF. The CDR3, as DNA: TGTGCCAGTAGGACGGGGGTAGAGCTGTTTTTT.

This clonotype came up many times. The CDR3 reads CASSGQGLAKNIQYF. The CDR3 bases are TGTGCCAGCAGCGGACAGGGACTAGCCAAAAACATTCAGTACTTC. The V gene is TRBV7-9, the J gene TRBJ2-4, with 8 nucleotides matching TRBD1. There are 15 residues in the CDR3. Germline trimming cut 5 bases from V and 0 bases from J; bases unmatched to any gene: 3. Germline CDR1 SEHNR, CDR2 FQNEAQ (reference sequence).

This clonotype was recorded a few times. V usage is TRBV28 and J usage is TRBJ2-3, with unresolved D. Trimming stripped 5 bases from V and 0 bases from J, with 9 bases between. CDR1 is MDHEN and CDR2 is SYDVKM in the germline V gene. The CDR3 has 14 residues. In DNA, the CDR3 is TGTGCCAGCAGTGAGTTACAGAGCACAGATACGCAGTATTTT. Its translation: CASSELQSTDTQYF.

The rearrangement uses TRBV20-1 and TRBJ1-2; 8 nucleotides agree with TRBD1. This CDR3 is 12 amino acids long. J lost 2 bases, V lost 8 bases, and 4 bases had no gene match. Germline-derived CDR1 and CDR2 are DFQATT and SNEGSKA (reference sequence). The CDR3 region has the DNA TGCAGTACCAGGGGGCCGAACTATGGCTACACCTTC. Residues: CSTRGPNYGYTF.

This clonotype was detected ten times or more. The J gene is TRBJ2-7, the V gene TRBV28, with 7 bases lining up with TRBD1. The V and J ends lost 7 bases and 0 bases, in that order; junction bases with no gene match: 9. The V gene's germline CDR1 is MDHEN and CDR2 SYDVKM. CDR3 length: 15 amino acids. CDR3 coding DNA: TGTGCCAGCACCAAATCAGGGGGTAGCTCCTACGAGCAGTACTTC. Its translation: CASTKSGGSSYEQYF.

This clonotype was picked up a small number of times. The V gene is TRBV6-5, the J gene TRBJ1-1, with a weak D call TRBD1 (6 bases). Trimming pared 0 bases from V and 1 base from J, leaving 12 bases between. CDR1 is MNHEY, CDR2 SVGAGI, per germline. There are 16 residues in the CDR3. In DNA, the CDR3 is TGTGCCAGCAGTTACTCAAGACAGGATCGGAACACTGAAGCTTTCTTT. Its protein product is CASSYSRQDRNTEAFF.

This clonotype has at least ten counts. The chain has TRBV3-2 and TRBJ1-2; the table's D call of TRBD1 was not tested on the DNA. TRBV3-2 is listed as a pseudogene. The CDR3 has 17 residues. The CDR3 DNA sequence: TGTGCCAGCAGCCAAGATCACCTCTGGGACATATCCTATGGCTACACCTTC. This codes for CASSQDHLWDISYGYTF.

This clonotype came up many times. CDR3 in amino acids: CASTKGRGNQPQHF. The DNA of the CDR3 is TGTGCCAGCACTAAGGGCAGGGGCAATCAGCCCCAGCATTTT. The chain has TRBV7-8 and TRBJ1-5; D may be TRBD1 (5 bases). The CDR3 consists of 14 residues. V gave up 7 bases and J gave up 2 bases, with 12 bases separating them. From germline, CDR1 is SGHVS and CDR2 FQNEAQ.

CDR3 coding DNA: TGTGCCAGCAGCCAAATGGGGGGTACCTACGAGCAGTACTTC. Protein product: CASSQMGGTYEQYF. This sequence joins TRBV14 and TRBJ2-7; D may be TRBD2 (6 bases). The CDR3 loop spans 14 amino acids. The germline V gene encodes CDR1 SGHDN and CDR2 FVKESK. Trimming took off 2 bases at V and 2 bases at J, with 10 bases between the two ends.

This chain connects TRBV20-1 to TRBJ1-6, with D perhaps TRBD1 (6 bases). V was shortened by 3 bases and J by 10 bases, with 22 bases between the two germline ends. Germline V lookup: CDR1 DFQATT, CDR2 SNEGSKA (reference sequence). There are 16 residues in the CDR3. CDR3 residues: CSASNRDTDWGSPLHF. The CDR3 nucleotides read TGCAGTGCTAGCAACCGGGACACCGATTGGGGATCACCCCTCCACTTT.

This clonotype was seen many times. The rearrangement uses TRBV9 and TRBJ2-7; 8 positions agree with TRBD1. The V and J ends lost 2 bases and 3 bases, in that order; junction bases with no gene match: 7. Looked up from germline, CDR1 is SGDLS and CDR2 is YYNGEE. The CDR3 contains 15 residues. CDR3 DNA sequence: TGTGCCAGCAGCGTGGGGGGACAGGCCATCTACGAGCAGTACTTC. Translating gives CASSVGGQAIYEQYF.

This clonotype showed up many times. This chain connects TRBV20-1 to TRBJ2-7, with 12 nucleotides matching TRBD2. The CDR3 has 16 residues. The germline V gene has CDR1 DFQATT and CDR2 SNEGSKA (reference sequence). V lost 4 bases and J lost 0; bases outside the gene matches: 7. CDR3 nucleotides: TGCAGTGCTACTGGGACTAGCGGGCCGCCCTCCTACGAGCAGTACTTC. This sequence encodes CSATGTSGPPSYEQYF.

This clonotype occurred many times. The CDR3 loop reads CASSQDPSEETQYF. The CDR3 DNA sequence: TGTGCCAGCAGCCAAGACCCTAGCGAAGAGACCCAGTACTTC. V usage is TRBV3-1 and J usage is TRBJ2-5; TRBD2 might be the D (6 bases). From germline, CDR1 is LGHDT and CDR2 YNNKEL (reference sequence). CDR3 length: 14 amino acids. V was cut by 0 bases and J by 3 bases, with 8 bases left in between.

The sample holds a few counts of this clonotype. The rearrangement uses TRBV20-1 and TRBJ2-7; a possible D gene is TRBD2 (5 bases). Germline CDR1 DFQATT, CDR2 SNEGSKA (reference sequence). Trimming cost V 3 bases and J 3 bases, with 9 bases left between them. This CDR3 comprises 12 residues. The CDR3 coding sequence is TGCAGTGCTAGGTGGACTCACTACGAGCAGTACTTC. The encoded protein is CSARWTHYEQYF.

The chain's CDR3 is CSADASGTGYTF. The DNA for the CDR3 is TGCAGCGCTGATGCCTCCGGGACGGGCTACACCTTC. This chain uses TRBV29-1 with TRBJ1-2, with a tentative D call TRBD1 (5 bases). This CDR3 region has 12 residues. Germline V gene lookup returns CDR1 SQVTM and CDR2 ANQGSEA. V was shortened by 7 bases and J by 8 bases, with 17 bases between the two germline ends.

This chain joins TRBV4-1 and TRBJ2-7, with D perhaps matching TRBD2 (5 bases). The CDR3 covers 14 residues. Germline CDR1 MGHRA, CDR2 YSYEKL. The ends were cut back, 0 bases at V and 3 bases at J, with 9 bases in the middle. The CDR3 sequence: CASSQEPTSYEQYF. CDR3 nucleotide sequence: TGCGCCAGCAGCCAAGAGCCCACTAGCTACGAGCAGTACTTC.

This clonotype was seen many times. An end of the junction differs from the germline gene, which may be a read error. V usage is TRBV7-2 and J usage is TRBJ2-5; TRBD2 is a possible D gene (5 bases). Germline loops: CDR1 SGHTA, CDR2 FQGNSA. CDR3 length: 11 amino acids. CDR3 sequence: CASSQTGIKDF. CDR3 DNA: TGTGCCAGCAGCCAGACCGGGATCAAAGACTTC.

V gene TRBV5-5 combines with J gene TRBJ1-5; 7 positions agree with TRBD1. The trim removed 4 bases at V and 8 bases at J, leaving 9 bases unmatched. The CDR3 consists of 14 residues. The germline V gene has CDR1 SGHKS and CDR2 YYEKEE (reference sequence). The CDR3 nucleotides are TGTGCCAGCAGCCTCCGGGACAGTCCTAAGCCCCAGCATTTT. Protein: CASSLRDSPKPQHF.